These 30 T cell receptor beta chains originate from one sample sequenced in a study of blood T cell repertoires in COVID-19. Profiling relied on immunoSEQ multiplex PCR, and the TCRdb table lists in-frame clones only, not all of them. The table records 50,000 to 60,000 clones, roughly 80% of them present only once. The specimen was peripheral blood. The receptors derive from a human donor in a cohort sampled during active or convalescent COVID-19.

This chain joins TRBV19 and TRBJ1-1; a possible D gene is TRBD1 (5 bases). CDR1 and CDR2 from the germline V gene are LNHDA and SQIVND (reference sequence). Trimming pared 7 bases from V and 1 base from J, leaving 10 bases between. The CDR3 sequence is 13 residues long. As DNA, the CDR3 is TGTGCCAGTATGTTCGGGGGGAACACTGAAGCTTTCTTT. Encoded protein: CASMFGGNTEAFF. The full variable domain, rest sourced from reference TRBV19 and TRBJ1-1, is DGGITQSPKYLFRKEGQNVTLSCEQNLNHDAMYWYRQDPGQGLRLIYYSQIVNDFQKGDIAEGYSVSREKKESFPLTVTSAQKNPTAFYLCASMFGGNTEAFFGQGTRLTVV.

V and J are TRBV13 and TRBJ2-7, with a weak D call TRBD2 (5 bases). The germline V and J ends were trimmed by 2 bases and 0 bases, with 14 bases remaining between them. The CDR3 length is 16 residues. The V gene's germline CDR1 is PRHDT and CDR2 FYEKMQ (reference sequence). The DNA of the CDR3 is TGTGCCAGCAGCTTATTTTACGCAGAGGGCTCCTACGAGCAGTACTTC. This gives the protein CASSLFYAEGSYEQYF.

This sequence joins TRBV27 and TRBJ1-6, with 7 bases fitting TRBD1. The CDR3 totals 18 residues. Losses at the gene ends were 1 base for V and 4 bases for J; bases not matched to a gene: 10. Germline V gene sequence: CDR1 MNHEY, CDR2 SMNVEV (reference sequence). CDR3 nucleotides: TGTGCCAGCAGTTTATATTCCCCGACAGGGCTGTATAATTCACCCCTCCACTTT. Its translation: CASSLYSPTGLYNSPLHF.

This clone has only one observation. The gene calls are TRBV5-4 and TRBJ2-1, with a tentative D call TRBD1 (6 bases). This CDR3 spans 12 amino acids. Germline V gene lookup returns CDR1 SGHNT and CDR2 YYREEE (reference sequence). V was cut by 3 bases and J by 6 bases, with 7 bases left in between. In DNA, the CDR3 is TGTGCCAGCAGCTGGACAGTCAATGAGCAGTTCTTC. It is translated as CASSWTVNEQFF.

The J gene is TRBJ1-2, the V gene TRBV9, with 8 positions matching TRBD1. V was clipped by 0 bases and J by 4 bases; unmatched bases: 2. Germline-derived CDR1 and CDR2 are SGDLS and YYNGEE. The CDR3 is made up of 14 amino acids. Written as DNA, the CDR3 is TGTGCCAGCAGCGTAGCAGGACAGGGCTATGGCTACACCTTC. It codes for CASSVAGQGYGYTF.

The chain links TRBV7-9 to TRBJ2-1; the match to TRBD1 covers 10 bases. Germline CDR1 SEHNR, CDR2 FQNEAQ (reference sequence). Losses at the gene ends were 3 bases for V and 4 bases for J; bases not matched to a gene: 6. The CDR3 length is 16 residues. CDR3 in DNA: TGTGCCAGCAGCTTGGCGCCGGGACAGGGGTACAATGAGCAGTTCTTC. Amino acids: CASSLAPGQGYNEQFF. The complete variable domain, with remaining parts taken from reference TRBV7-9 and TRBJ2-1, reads DTGVSQNPRHKITKRGQNVTFRCDPISEHNRLYWYRQTLGQGPEFLTYFQNEAQLEKSRLLSDRFSAERPKGSFSTLEIQRTEQGDSAMYLCASSLAPGQGYNEQFFGPGTRLTVL.

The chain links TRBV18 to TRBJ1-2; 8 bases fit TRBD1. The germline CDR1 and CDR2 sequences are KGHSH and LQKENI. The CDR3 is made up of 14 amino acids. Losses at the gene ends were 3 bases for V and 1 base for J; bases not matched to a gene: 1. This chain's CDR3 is CASSPDRGNYGYTF. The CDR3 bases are TGTGCCAGCTCACCCGACAGGGGTAACTATGGCTACACCTTC.

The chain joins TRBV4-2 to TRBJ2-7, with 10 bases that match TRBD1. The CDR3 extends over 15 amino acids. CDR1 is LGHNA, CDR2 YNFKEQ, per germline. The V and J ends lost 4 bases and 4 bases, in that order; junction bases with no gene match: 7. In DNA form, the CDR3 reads TGTGCCAGCAGCCGACCGGGACAGGGGATTTACGAGCAGTACTTC. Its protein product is CASSRPGQGIYEQYF.

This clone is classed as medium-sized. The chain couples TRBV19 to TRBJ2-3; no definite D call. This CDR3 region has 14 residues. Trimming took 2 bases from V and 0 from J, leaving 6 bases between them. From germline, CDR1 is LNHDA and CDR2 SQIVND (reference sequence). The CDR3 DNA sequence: TGTGCCAGTAGTATACCCTCCAGCACAGATACGCAGTATTTT. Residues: CASSIPSSTDTQYF.

The CDR3 DNA sequence: TGTGCCAGCATCGGGACAGGGGGTAATCTTCCCTACGAGCAGTACTTC. Protein sequence: CASIGTGGNLPYEQYF. The rearrangement links TRBV6-6 to TRBJ2-7; 11 nucleotides line up with TRBD1. V gave up 7 bases and J gave up 2 bases; unmatched junction bases: 10. Germline V gives CDR1 MNHNY, CDR2 SVGAGI (reference sequence). CDR3 size: 16 residues.

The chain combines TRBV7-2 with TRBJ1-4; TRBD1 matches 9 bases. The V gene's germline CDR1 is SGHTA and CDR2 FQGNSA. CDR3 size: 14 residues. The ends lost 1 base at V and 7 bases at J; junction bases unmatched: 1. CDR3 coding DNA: TGTGCCAGCAGCTTAGACAGGGGGCTTGAAAAACTGTTTTTT. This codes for CASSLDRGLEKLFF. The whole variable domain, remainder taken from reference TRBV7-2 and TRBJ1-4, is GAGVSQSPSNKVTEKGKDVELRCDPISGHTALYWYRQSLGQGLEFLIYFQGNSAPDKSGLPSDRFSAERTGGSVSTLTIQRTQQEDSAVYLCASSLDRGLEKLFFGSGTQLSVL.

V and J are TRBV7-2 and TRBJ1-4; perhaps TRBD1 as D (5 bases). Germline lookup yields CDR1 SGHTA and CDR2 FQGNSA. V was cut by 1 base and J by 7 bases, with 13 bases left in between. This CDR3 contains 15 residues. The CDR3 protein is CASSLVVGGGEKLFF. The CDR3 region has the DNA TGTGCCAGCAGCTTAGTGGTCGGGGGAGGTGAAAAACTGTTTTTT.

The CDR3 here is CASSLGGRPDYGYTF. CDR3 DNA: TGTGCCAGCAGCTTGGGGGGGCGGCCTGACTATGGCTACACCTTC. The V gene is TRBV5-5, the J gene TRBJ1-2; maybe TRBD1 (6 bases). V gave up 0 bases and J gave up 3 bases, with 12 bases separating them. Looked up from germline, CDR1 is SGHKS and CDR2 is YYEKEE (reference sequence). The CDR3 is 15 residues long.

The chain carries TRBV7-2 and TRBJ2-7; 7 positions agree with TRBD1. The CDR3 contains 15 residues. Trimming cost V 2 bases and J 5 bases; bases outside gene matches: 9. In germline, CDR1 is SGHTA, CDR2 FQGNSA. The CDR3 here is CASSLSTGVINEQYF. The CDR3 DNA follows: TGTGCCAGCAGCTTATCAACAGGGGTTATCAACGAGCAGTACTTC.

CDR3 coding DNA: TGTGCCAGCAAGAAGGGAGGTTCGCGAAATAGCAATCAGCCCCAGCATTTT. Translating gives CASKKGGSRNSNQPQHF. J is TRBJ1-5 and V is TRBV2; the D is unclear. The V gene lost 7 bases and the J gene lost 0 bases, with 19 bases spanning the gap. Per germline, CDR1 SNHLY and CDR2 FYNNEI. CDR3 length equals 17 residues.

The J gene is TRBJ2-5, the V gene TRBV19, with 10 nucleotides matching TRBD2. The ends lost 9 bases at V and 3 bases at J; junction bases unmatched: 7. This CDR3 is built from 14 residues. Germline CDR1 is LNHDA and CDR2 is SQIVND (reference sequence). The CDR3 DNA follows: TGTGCCAGCCGCTCTAGCGGGGGAAAAGAGACCCAGTACTTC. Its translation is CASRSSGGKETQYF.

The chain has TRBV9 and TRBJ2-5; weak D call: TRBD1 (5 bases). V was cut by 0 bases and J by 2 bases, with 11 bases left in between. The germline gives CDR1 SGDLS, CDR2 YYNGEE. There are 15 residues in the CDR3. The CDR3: CASSVGGTSQETQYF. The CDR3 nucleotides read TGTGCCAGCAGCGTAGGGGGCACCTCACAAGAGACCCAGTACTTC.

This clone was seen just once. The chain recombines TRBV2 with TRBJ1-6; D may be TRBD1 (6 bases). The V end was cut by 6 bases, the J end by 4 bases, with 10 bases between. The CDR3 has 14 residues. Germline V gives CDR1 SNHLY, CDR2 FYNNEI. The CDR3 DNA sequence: TGTGCCAGCAGCGTCGGACAGTATAATTCACCCCTCCACTTT. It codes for CASSVGQYNSPLHF.

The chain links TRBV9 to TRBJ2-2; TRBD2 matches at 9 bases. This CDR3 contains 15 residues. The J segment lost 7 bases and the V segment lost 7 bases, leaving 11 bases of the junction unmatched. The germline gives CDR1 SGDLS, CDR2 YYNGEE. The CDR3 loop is CASGGGLAVSGELFF. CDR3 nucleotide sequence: TGTGCCAGCGGTGGGGGACTAGCAGTCAGCGGGGAGCTGTTTTTT.

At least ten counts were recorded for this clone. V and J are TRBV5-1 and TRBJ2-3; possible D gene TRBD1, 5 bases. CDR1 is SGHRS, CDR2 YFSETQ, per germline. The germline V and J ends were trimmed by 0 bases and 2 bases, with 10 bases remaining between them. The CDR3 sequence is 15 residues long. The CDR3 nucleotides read TGCGCCAGCAGCTTGGTGGGGCGACTCACAGATACGCAGTATTTT. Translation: CASSLVGRLTDTQYF.

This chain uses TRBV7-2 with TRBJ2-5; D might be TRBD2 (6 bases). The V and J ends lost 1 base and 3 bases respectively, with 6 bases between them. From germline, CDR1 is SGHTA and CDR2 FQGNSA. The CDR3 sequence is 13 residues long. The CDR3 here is CASSLGTKETQYF. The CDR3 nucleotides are TGTGCCAGCAGCTTAGGGACTAAAGAGACCCAGTACTTC.

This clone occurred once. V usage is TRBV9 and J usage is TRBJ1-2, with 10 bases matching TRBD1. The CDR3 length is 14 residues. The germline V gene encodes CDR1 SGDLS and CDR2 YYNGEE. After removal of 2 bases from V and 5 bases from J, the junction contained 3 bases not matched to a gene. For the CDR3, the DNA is TGTGCCAGCAGCGTGACGGGACAGGGGTATGGCTACACCTTC. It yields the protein CASSVTGQGYGYTF. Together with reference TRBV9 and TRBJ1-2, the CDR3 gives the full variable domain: DSGVTQTPKHLITATGQRVTLRCSPRSGDLSVYWYQQSLDQGLQFLIQYYNGEERAKGNILERFSAQQFPDLHSELNLSSLELGDSALYFCASSVTGQGYGYTFGSGTRLTVV.

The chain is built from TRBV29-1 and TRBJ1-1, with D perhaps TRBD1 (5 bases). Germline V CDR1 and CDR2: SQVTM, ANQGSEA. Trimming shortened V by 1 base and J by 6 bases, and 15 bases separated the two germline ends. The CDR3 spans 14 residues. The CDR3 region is CSVEVVTGGAEAFF. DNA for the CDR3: TGCAGCGTTGAAGTTGTTACGGGAGGGGCTGAAGCTTTCTTT.

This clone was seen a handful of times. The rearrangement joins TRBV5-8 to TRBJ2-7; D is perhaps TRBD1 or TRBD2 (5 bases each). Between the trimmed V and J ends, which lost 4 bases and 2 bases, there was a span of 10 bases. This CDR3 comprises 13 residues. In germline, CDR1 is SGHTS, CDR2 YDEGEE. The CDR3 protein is CASSVGRAYEQYF. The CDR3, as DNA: TGTGCCAGCAGCGTGGGACGGGCCTACGAGCAGTACTTC.

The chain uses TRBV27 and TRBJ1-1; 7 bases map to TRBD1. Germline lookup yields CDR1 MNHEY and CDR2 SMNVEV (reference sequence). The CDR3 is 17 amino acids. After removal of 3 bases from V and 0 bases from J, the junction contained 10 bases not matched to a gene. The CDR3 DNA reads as TGTGCCAGCAGTTTTTCGGCGACAGGGACAATGAACACTGAAGCTTTCTTT. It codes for CASSFSATGTMNTEAFF.

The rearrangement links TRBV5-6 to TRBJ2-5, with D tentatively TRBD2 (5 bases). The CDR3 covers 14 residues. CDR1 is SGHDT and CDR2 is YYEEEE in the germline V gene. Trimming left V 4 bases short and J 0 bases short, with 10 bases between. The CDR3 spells CASSLTGDQETQYF. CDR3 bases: TGTGCCAGCAGCCTGACCGGGGACCAAGAGACCCAGTACTTC.

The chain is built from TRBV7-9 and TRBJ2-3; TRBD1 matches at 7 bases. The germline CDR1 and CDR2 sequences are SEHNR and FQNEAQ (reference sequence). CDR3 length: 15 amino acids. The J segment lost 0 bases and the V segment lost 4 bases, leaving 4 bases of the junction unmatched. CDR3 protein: CASSSPGQSTDTQYF. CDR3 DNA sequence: TGTGCCAGCAGCTCCCCGGGACAGAGCACAGATACGCAGTATTTT. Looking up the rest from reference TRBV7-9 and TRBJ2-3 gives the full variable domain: DTGVSQNPRHKITKRGQNVTFRCDPISEHNRLYWYRQTLGQGPEFLTYFQNEAQLEKSRLLSDRFSAERPKGSFSTLEIQRTEQGDSAMYLCASSSPGQSTDTQYFGPGTRLTVL.

The CDR3 bases are TGTGCCAGTAGTATAGGCTCCGGGACAGGGAATTTTGGCTACACCTTC. It yields the protein CASSIGSGTGNFGYTF. The V and J genes are TRBV19 and TRBJ1-2; 9 bases match TRBD1. Trimming removed 1 base from V and 7 bases from J; junction bases left unmatched: 10. The CDR3 has 16 amino acids. Germline CDR1 is LNHDA and CDR2 is SQIVND (reference sequence).

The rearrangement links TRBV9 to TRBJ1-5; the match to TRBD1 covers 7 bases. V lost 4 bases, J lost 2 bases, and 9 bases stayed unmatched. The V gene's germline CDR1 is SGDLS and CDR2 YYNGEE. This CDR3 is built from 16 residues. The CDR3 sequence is CASSPVGGKGNQPQHF. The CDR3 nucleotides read TGTGCCAGCAGCCCCGTAGGGGGCAAGGGCAATCAGCCCCAGCATTTT.

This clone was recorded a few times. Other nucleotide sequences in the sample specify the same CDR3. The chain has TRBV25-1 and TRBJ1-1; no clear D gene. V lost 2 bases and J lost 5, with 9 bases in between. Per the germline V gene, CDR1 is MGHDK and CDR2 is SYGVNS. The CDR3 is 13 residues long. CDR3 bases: TGTGCCAGCAGTGAAAGAGGTATAACTGAAGCTTTCTTT. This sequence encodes CASSERGITEAFF.